Following are 5 T cell receptor beta chains from one sample sequenced in a study of cytomegalovirus exposure and HLA in healthy donors. The PCR had 60 Vbeta and 13 Jbeta primers. Some clones are missing from TCRdb's copy, which holds only in-frame ones; the method was immunoSEQ multiplex PCR. The sample yields about 100,000 clones, about 69% seen once. Input material: PBMCs. The receptors here all came from a woman younger than 35 in good health and CMV-seropositive.

This rearrangement joins TRBV5-1 to TRBJ1-5; possibly TRBD1 for D (6 bases). Trimming pared 3 bases from V and 2 bases from J, leaving 9 bases between. CDR1 and CDR2 (germline): SGHRS, YFSETQ. The CDR3 has 14 amino acids. CDR3 region: CASSSEGGNQPQHF. CDR3 DNA sequence: TGCGCCAGCAGCTCCGAGGGGGGCAATCAGCCCCAGCATTTT. Full variable domain (missing parts from reference TRBV5-1 and TRBJ1-5): KAGVTQTPRYLIKTRGQQVTLSCSPISGHRSVSWYQQTPGQGLQFLFEYFSETQRNKGNFPGRFSGRQFSNSRSEMNVSTLELGDSALYLCASSSEGGNQPQHFGDGTRLSIL.

The rearrangement links TRBV28 to TRBJ2-1, with TRBD1 matching over 9 bases. The CDR3 is 14 amino acids. J gave up 5 bases and V 10 bases, and 9 bases lay outside the gene matches. Germline lookup yields CDR1 MDHEN and CDR2 SYDVKM. The CDR3 DNA reads TGTGCCACCTCGGGACAGGGAAAGAACAATGAGCAGTTCTTC. Translating it yields CATSGQGKNNEQFF. The full variable domain, its missing parts supplied by reference TRBV28 and TRBJ2-1, is DVKVTQSSRYLVKRTGEKVFLECVQDMDHENMFWYRQDPGLGLRLIYFSYDVKMKEKGDIPEGYSVSREKKERFSLILESASTNQTSMYLCATSGQGKNNEQFFGPGTRLTVL.

This chain uses TRBV14 with TRBJ2-1, with TRBD2 as a possible D gene (6 bases). V lost 5 bases and J lost 9, with 20 bases in between. Germline V lookup: CDR1 SGHDN, CDR2 FVKESK. CDR3 length: 15 residues. As DNA, the CDR3 is TGTGCCAGCAGCGCAGGCGTTAGCGGCGGAAGTGAGCAGTTCTTC. Amino acid sequence: CASSAGVSGGSEQFF.

V is TRBV21-1 and J is TRBJ2-7; the listed D gene, TRBD1, was not tested against the DNA. TRBV21-1 is reported as a pseudogene. The CDR3 is 16 amino acids. The CDR3 bases are TGTGCCAGCAGCAAAGCTAGGGGACAGAGCTCCTACGAGCAGTACTTC. Translated, it gives CASSKARGQSSYEQYF.

The gene calls are TRBV4-2 and TRBJ1-2; the D gene is possibly TRBD1 (5 bases). Germline assignment: CDR1 LGHNA and CDR2 YNFKEQ. The CDR3 has 16 residues. Trimming cost V 2 bases and J 1 base, with 14 bases left between them. The CDR3 sequence is CASSQQGGAINYGYTF. The CDR3 DNA follows: TGTGCCAGCAGCCAACAAGGTGGGGCTATTAACTATGGCTACACCTTC.